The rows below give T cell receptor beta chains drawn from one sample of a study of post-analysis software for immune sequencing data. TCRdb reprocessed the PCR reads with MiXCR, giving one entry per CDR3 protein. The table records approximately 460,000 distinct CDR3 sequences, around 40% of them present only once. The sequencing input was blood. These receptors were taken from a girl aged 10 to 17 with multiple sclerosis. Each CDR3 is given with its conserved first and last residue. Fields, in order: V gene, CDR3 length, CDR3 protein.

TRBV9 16 CASSVGGGALNTEAFF
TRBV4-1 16 CASSQGETGWNQPQHF
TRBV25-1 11 CASSENEKLFF
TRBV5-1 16 CASSYQPGTGRETQYF
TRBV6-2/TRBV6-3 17 CASSRRTSWIDYNEQFF
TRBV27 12 CASSFNSYEQYF
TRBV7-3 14 CASSLIGTSTEQFF
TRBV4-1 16 CASSQEPDGVNTEAFF
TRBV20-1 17 CSANGATGDDNLYEQYF
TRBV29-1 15 CSVALGAIVSGTQYF